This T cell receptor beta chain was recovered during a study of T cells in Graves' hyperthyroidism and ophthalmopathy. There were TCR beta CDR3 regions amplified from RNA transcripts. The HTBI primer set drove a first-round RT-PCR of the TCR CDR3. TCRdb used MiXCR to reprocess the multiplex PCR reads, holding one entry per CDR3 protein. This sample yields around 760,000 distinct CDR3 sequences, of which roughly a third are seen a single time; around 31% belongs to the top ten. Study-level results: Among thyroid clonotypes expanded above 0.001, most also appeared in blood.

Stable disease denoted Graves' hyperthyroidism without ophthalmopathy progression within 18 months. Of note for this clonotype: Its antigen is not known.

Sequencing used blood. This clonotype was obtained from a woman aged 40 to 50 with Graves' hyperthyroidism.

The CDR3 spells CASSYRGSPYEQYF. As DNA, the CDR3 is TGTGCCAGCAGCTACCGGGGATCTCCCTACGAGCAGTACTTC. J is TRBJ2-7 and V is TRBV7-2, with a tentative D call TRBD2 (5 bases). V was clipped by 4 bases and J by 2 bases, with 12 bases between them. The CDR3 extends over 14 amino acids. Germline V gives CDR1 SGHTA, CDR2 FQGNSA.